In this sample, the clone carrying this TCR beta chain is medium-sized. A single-stranded UMI oligo with SP2 sequence was ligated to cDNA 3' ends. First-round PCR used 3 to 4 cycles and beta primers RC1.1 and RC1.2 covering TRBC1 and TRBC2. Separate processing of TCR alpha and beta chains began at the second PCR. One entry per CDR3 protein results from TCRdb running MiXCR on the UMI-ligation and nested PCR reads. The top ten hold 15% to 18% of the sample, which has fewer than 40,000 distinct CDR3 sequences, 7.3% seen once. The data are from a study of quantifying T cell responses using KT2 cells. Across the whole study: TCR alpha and beta constant-region primers primed reverse transcription of RNA. Estimated efficiency of the T4 ligation step was above 9.5% under optimum conditions.

The sample is PBMC spiked with counted cells of clone KT2. Different KT2-to-PBMC ratios were created with a constant PBMC count. Germline CDR1 reads GTSNPN; CDR2 reads SVGIG (reference sequence). V was clipped by 4 bases and J by 4 bases; unmatched bases: 15. CDR3 length: 16 residues. The sequence was obtained from a human donor. Sequenced input: PBMCs spiked with cells of the T cell clone KT2. The genes are TRBV30 and TRBJ2-5; TRBD1 agrees at 7 bases. DNA for the CDR3: TGTGCCTGGATCCCAGGGGGTCGGGTCAACATAGAGACCCAGTACTTC. Translating gives CAWIPGGRVNIETQYF.